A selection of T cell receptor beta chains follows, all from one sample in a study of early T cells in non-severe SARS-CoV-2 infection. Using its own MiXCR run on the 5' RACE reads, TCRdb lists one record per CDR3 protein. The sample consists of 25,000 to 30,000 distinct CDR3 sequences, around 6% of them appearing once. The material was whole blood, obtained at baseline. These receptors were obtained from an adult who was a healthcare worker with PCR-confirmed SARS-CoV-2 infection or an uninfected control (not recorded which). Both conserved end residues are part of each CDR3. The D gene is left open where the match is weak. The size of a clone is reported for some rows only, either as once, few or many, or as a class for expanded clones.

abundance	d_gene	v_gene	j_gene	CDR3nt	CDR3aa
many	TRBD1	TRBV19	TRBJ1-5	TGTGCCAGTAGCCTACAGGGGATTCAGCCCCAGCATTTT	CASSLQGIQPQHF
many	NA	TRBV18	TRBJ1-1	TGTGCGAGCTTACTCCTCCCACAGGTCGGTGAAGCTTTCTTT	CASLLLPQVGEAFF
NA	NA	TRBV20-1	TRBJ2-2	TGCAGTGCCCTCACCGGGGATGCGAACACCGGGGAGCTGTTTTTT	CSALTGDANTGELFF
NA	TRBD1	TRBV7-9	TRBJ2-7	TGTGCCAGCAGCCGAACCCGGGACAGGGGGTACGAGCAGTACTTC	CASSRTRDRGYEQYF
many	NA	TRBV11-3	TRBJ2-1	TGTGCCAGCAGCCCCTATGAGAGCGCGTACAATGAGCAGTTCTTC	CASSPYESAYNEQFF
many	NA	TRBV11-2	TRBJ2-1	TGTGCCAGCACCGACTACCAGACTAGGAGCAATGAGCAGTTCTTC	CASTDYQTRSNEQFF
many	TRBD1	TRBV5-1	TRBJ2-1	TGCGCCAGCAGTCAGGACAGGGTGCGATCCGATAGGCAGTTCTTC	CASSQDRVRSDRQFF
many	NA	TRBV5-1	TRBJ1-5	TGCGCCAGCAGCTTGGGCGGGGAGCGAGGTCAGCCCCAGCATTTT	CASSLGGERGQPQHF
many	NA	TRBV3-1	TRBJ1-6	TGTGCCAGCAGCCGCGAGGGGGGGCAGCCCCTCCACTTT	CASSREGGQPLHF
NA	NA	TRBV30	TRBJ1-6	TGTGCCTGGAGGGACGGGAGCTCCTATAATTCACCCCTCCACTTT	CAWRDGSSYNSPLHF
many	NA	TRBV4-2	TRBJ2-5	TGTGCCAGCAGCCAAGTTGGTTTAGAGACCCAGTACTTC	CASSQVGLETQYF
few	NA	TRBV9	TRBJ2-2	TGTGCCAGCAGCGTAGGTAGGGTGGACACCGGGGAGCTGTTTTTT	CASSVGRVDTGELFF
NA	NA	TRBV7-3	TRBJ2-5	TGTGCCAGCAGCTTAACCGGTTGGCAAGAGACCCAGTACTTC	CASSLTGWQETQYF
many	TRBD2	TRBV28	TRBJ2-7	TGTGCCAGCAGCAAGACTAGCGGGACCGTACAGCAGTACTTC	CASSKTSGTVQQYF
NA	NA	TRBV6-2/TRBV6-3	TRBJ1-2	TGTGCCAGCCGGTCGGGGAATCGGGCAAATGGCTACACCTTC	CASRSGNRANGYTF
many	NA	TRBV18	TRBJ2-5	TGTGCCAGCTCCCCGAACGGGGGCCCGGAGACCCAGTACTTC	CASSPNGGPETQYF
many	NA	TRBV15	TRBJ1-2	TGTGCCACCAGCAGTGTGGGCGGCTATGGCTACACCTTC	CATSSVGGYGYTF
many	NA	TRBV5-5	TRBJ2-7	TGTGCCAGCAGCTTCTACTGGGGAGGCTCCTACGAGCAGTACTTC	CASSFYWGGSYEQYF
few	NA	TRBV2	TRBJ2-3	TGTGCCACAATTTTTGGGGGGGCGGCCTTTGATACGCAGTATTTT	CATIFGGAAFDTQYF
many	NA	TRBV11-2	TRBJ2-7	TGTGCCAGCAGCCTCAGCTCCTACGAGCAGTACTTC	CASSLSSYEQYF
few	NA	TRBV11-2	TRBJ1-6	TGTGCCAGCAGATGGGGGGTGGGGAATTCACCCCTCCACTTT	CASRWGVGNSPLHF
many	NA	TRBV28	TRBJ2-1	TGTGCCAGCAGCCAAATAAGGGAGCTTCCCAATGAGCAGTTCTTC	CASSQIRELPNEQFF
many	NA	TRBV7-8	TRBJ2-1	TGTGCCAGCAGCTTATCGGCTTACCCCCAGGGAGAGCAGTTCTTC	CASSLSAYPQGEQFF
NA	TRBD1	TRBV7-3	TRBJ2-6	TGTGCCAGCAGCTCGAGACAGGGAGCCGGGGCCAACGTCCTGACTTTC	CASSSRQGAGANVLTF
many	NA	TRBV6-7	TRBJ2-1	TGTGCCAACATTTACAATGAGCAGTTCTTC	CANIYNEQFF
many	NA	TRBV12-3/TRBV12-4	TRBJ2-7	TGTGCCAGCAGTCCCTCCGACCAGGGAGACTACGAGCAGTACTTC	CASSPSDQGDYEQYF
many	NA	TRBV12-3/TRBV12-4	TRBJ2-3	TGTGCCAGCAGTAGGCATGGCGGGTCCACAGATACGCAGTATTTT	CASSRHGGSTDTQYF
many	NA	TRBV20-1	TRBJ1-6	TGCAGTGCTCATAGTGGGGGAAATTCACCCCTCCACTTT	CSAHSGGNSPLHF
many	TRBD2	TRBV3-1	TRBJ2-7	TGTGCCAGCAGCGCAACGAGCGGGGGACCAACCTACGAGCAGTACTTC	CASSATSGGPTYEQYF
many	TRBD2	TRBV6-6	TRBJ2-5	TGTGCCAGCAGTGGACGAAGCGGGAAAGAGACCCAGTACTTC	CASSGRSGKETQYF
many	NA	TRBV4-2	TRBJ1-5	TGTGCCAGCAGCCGGACCCTGGGGGCCCATACTTCCAATCAGCCCCAGCATTTT	CASSRTLGAHTSNQPQHF
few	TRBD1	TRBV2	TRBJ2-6	TGTGCCAGCAGTCGACCGGACAGGGGGCCTGGGGCCAACGTCCTGACTTTC	CASSRPDRGPGANVLTF
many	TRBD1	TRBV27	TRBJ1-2	TGTGCCAGCAGTTTAAAGGGGGCAGGCTATGGCTACACCTTC	CASSLKGAGYGYTF
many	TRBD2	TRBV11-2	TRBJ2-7	TGTGCCAGCAGCTTCTCGGGAGGGGGGGCCTCCTACGAGCAGTACTTC	CASSFSGGGASYEQYF
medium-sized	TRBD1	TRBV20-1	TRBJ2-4	TGCAGTGCAAGTGGACAGGAAGGGAGAAACATTCAGTACTTC	CSASGQEGRNIQYF
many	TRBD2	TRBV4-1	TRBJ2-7	TGCGCCAGCAGCCACCCAGGACTAGCGGGGGGCAACGAGCAGTACTTC	CASSHPGLAGGNEQYF
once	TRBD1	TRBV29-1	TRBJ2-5	TGCAGCGTTGCCGGGACAGGATTTACAGAAAAGACCCAGTACTTC	CSVAGTGFTEKTQYF
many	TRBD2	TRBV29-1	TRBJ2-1	TGCAGCGTACTCCCGGGACTAGCATTGGATGAGCAGTTCTTC	CSVLPGLALDEQFF
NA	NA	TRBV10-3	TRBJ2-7	TGTGCCATCAGCCCCATGAACAACTACGAGCAGTACTTC	CAISPMNNYEQYF
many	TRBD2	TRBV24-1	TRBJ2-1	TGTGCCACCAGTGAACCACGACTAGCGGGAGAGCAGTTCTTC	CATSEPRLAGEQFF
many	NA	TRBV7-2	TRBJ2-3	TGTGCCAGCAGCTTAGTAGGGTCAGATACGCAGTATTTT	CASSLVGSDTQYF
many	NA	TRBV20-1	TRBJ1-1	TGCAGTGCTAGTGTAGTAAACACTGAAGCTTTCTTT	CSASVVNTEAFF
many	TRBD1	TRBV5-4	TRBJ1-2	TGTGCCAGCAGCTCCGGGACAGCATATGGCTACACCTTC	CASSSGTAYGYTF
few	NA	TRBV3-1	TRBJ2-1	TGTGCCAGCAGCCAATTAAACTCCGGCTCCTACAATGAGCAGTTCTTC	CASSQLNSGSYNEQFF
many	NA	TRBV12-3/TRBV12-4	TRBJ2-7	TGTGCCAGCAGCGCCCTGACCGAGCAGTACTTC	CASSALTEQYF
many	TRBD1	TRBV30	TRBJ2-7	TGTGCCTCCACAACCCGGGACAGAACCTACGAGCAGTACTTC	CASTTRDRTYEQYF
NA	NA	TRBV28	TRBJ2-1	TGTGCCAGCAGTTTACCCCTGGGGGGCACCTACAATGAGCAGTTCTTC	CASSLPLGGTYNEQFF
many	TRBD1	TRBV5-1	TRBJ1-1	TGCGCCAGCAGCTTGGACGGGACAGGGGGCACTGAAGCTTTCTTT	CASSLDGTGGTEAFF
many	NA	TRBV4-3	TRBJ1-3	TGCGCCAGCAAGATGACGGGGGTCAACTCTGGAAACACCATATATTTT	CASKMTGVNSGNTIYF
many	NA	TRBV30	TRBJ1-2	TGTGCCTGGAGTGTCCTGCATTCCTATGGCTACACCTTC	CAWSVLHSYGYTF
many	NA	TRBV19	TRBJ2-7	TGTGCCAGTAGCCCGGCTATGGGGGGCGCCTACGAGCAGTACTTC	CASSPAMGGAYEQYF
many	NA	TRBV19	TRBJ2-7	TGTGCCAGTAGCCCCGTGAGCACCTACGAGCAGTACTTC	CASSPVSTYEQYF
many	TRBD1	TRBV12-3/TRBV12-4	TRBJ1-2	TGTGCCAGCAGTTTCCAGGGGGCTAACTATGGCTACACCTTC	CASSFQGANYGYTF
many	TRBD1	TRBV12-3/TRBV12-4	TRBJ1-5	TGTGCCAGCAGTCCCCAGGGGGGAAGCAATCAGCCCCAGCATTTT	CASSPQGGSNQPQHF
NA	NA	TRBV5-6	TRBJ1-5	TGTGCCAGCAGCTTCAGAAATCAGCCCCAGCATTTT	CASSFRNQPQHF